A single sample gave rise to the 20 T cell receptor beta chains below, sequenced in a study of PD-1 blockade in mismatch repair-deficient tumors. The data were produced by immunoSEQ multiplex PCR, yet TCRdb's version contains in-frame clones alone and is incomplete. The sample has approximately 100,000 clones, approximately 83% seen once; the top ten hold around 5.8%. The sequenced sample was peripheral blood, obtained approximately 36 weeks after starting pembrolizumab. The receptors originated from an adult with mismatch repair-deficient cancer.

The rearrangement uses TRBV7-9 and TRBJ2-7, with D unresolved. V was pared by 4 bases and J by 3 bases, with 13 bases between. CDR1 and CDR2 from the germline V gene are SEHNR and FQNEAQ (reference sequence). The CDR3 is made up of 14 amino acids. The CDR3 DNA reads as TGTGCCAGCAGCTCTTCCAGGACCGACTACGAGCAGTACTTC. Amino acids: CASSSSRTDYEQYF.

The chain employs TRBV2 and TRBJ2-3, with D tentatively TRBD1 (6 bases). V gave up 0 bases and J gave up 7 bases, with 11 bases separating them. This CDR3 comprises 14 residues. Germline-derived CDR1 and CDR2 are SNHLY and FYNNEI. The CDR3 sequence: CASSEANRDNTQYF. As DNA, the CDR3 is TGTGCCAGCAGTGAAGCGAACAGGGATAATACGCAGTATTTT.

V and J are TRBV6-6 and TRBJ2-7; D remains unclear. Germline V lookup: CDR1 MNHNY, CDR2 SVGAGI (reference sequence). The CDR3 has 15 residues. Trimming removed 0 bases at V and 2 bases at J, with 11 bases between. The CDR3 DNA reads as TGTGCCAGCAGTTACTCGAAATACGCCCCCTACGAGCAGTACTTC. This sequence encodes CASSYSKYAPYEQYF.

This sequence joins TRBV19 and TRBJ1-1; D perhaps matches TRBD1 (6 bases). V shed 3 bases and J shed 1 base, with 15 bases lying between them. The CDR3 is made up of 16 amino acids. The germline gives CDR1 LNHDA, CDR2 SQIVND (reference sequence). CDR3 loop: CASSMRGAGANTEAFF. The CDR3 DNA reads as TGTGCCAGTAGTATGAGGGGGGCGGGAGCGAACACTGAAGCTTTCTTT.

This rearrangement joins TRBV27 to TRBJ2-5; TRBD1 agrees at 10 bases. After removal of 6 bases from V and 4 bases from J, the junction contained 8 bases not matched to a gene. The length of the CDR3 is 15 residues. Germline V gene data show CDR1 as MNHEY and CDR2 as SMNVEV (reference sequence). The CDR3 DNA follows: TGTGCCAGCAGGCCCTGGGGACAGGGGTCAGAGACCCAGTACTTC. Its protein is CASRPWGQGSETQYF.

The chain links TRBV27 to TRBJ1-5; the D gene is possibly TRBD1 (5 bases). Trimming removed 0 bases from V and 2 bases from J, with 17 bases in between. Germline loops: CDR1 MNHEY, CDR2 SMNVEV (reference sequence). CDR3 size: 18 residues. The CDR3 DNA reads as TGTGCCAGCAGTTTATCTTGGCCGGGGTGGGGGGGCAATCAGCCCCAGCATTTT. Amino acid sequence: CASSLSWPGWGGNQPQHF.

This clone was observed a single time. This chain connects TRBV5-8 to TRBJ2-1; D remains unclear. In germline, CDR1 is SGHTS, CDR2 YDEGEE. V was shortened by 4 bases and J by 8 bases, with 22 bases between the two germline ends. There are 16 residues in the CDR3. The CDR3 bases are TGTGCCAGCAGCACCGGAATAGGAGTAAAATACGATGAGCAGTTCTTC. Translation: CASSTGIGVKYDEQFF.

The chain joins TRBV7-3 to TRBJ1-1; D ambiguous. Germline-derived CDR1 and CDR2 are SGHTA and FQGTGA. The CDR3 totals 14 residues. With 2 bases removed from V and 2 bases from J, the gap between germline ends came to 9 bases. CDR3 DNA: TGTGCCAGCAGCTTAGTTCCGGAAAACACTGAAGCTTTCTTT. Protein product: CASSLVPENTEAFF.

This clone was observed a single time. The chain has TRBV10-1 and TRBJ1-2; D may be TRBD1 (5 bases). Between the trimmed V and J ends, which lost 0 bases and 3 bases, there was a span of 17 bases. Germline loops: CDR1 WNHNN, CDR2 SYGVQD (reference sequence). The CDR3 spans 17 residues. The CDR3 spells CASSESGAPGLDYGYTF. Written as DNA, the CDR3 is TGCGCCAGCAGTGAGTCTGGTGCTCCGGGGCTTGACTATGGCTACACCTTC.

The V and J genes are TRBV11-2 and TRBJ1-2; tentatively, D is TRBD1 (5 bases). In germline, CDR1 is SGHAT, CDR2 FQNNGV. Trimming removed 1 base from V and 7 bases from J, with 16 bases in between. This CDR3 spans 15 amino acids. The CDR3 sequence: CASSLGFRAQGGYTF. The CDR3 DNA reads as TGTGCCAGCAGCTTAGGTTTCAGGGCCCAGGGTGGCTACACCTTC.

This clone has more than one count but fewer than ten. The chain joins TRBV6-1 to TRBJ2-5; D possibly matches TRBD1 or TRBD2 (6 bases each). Germline values: CDR1 MNHNS, CDR2 SASEGT. Trimming pared 4 bases from V and 4 bases from J, leaving 16 bases between. The CDR3 runs to 15 residues. The CDR3 sequence: CASSARGDWAETQYF. The CDR3 nucleotides are TGTGCCAGCAGTGCTAGGGGGGATTGGGCAGAGACCCAGTACTTC.

This chain connects TRBV12-5 to TRBJ2-2; TRBD2 agrees at 7 bases. V shed 3 bases and J 1 base; nucleotides not matched to a gene: 5. Per germline, CDR1 LGHNT and CDR2 FRNRAP. The CDR3 has 16 residues. CDR3 amino acids: CASGLIGRGNTGELFF. The CDR3 DNA is TGTGCTAGTGGTTTAATAGGGAGGGGGAACACCGGGGAGCTGTTTTTT.

The chain has TRBV5-5 and TRBJ1-2, with 8 bases fitting TRBD1. The germline V gene has CDR1 SGHKS and CDR2 YYEKEE (reference sequence). The CDR3 runs to 15 residues. V dropped 2 bases and J dropped 3; count of bases not matched to a gene: 6. CDR3 protein: CASSLDRGVYYGYTF. The CDR3, as DNA: TGTGCCAGCAGCTTAGACAGGGGTGTTTACTATGGCTACACCTTC.

This clone occurred once. This chain joins TRBV19 and TRBJ1-1, with TRBD1 identical over 11 bases. V lost 7 bases, J lost 2 bases, and 6 bases stayed unmatched. The germline gives CDR1 LNHDA, CDR2 SQIVND (reference sequence). There are 15 residues in the CDR3. The CDR3 sequence: CASIRTGGPNTEAFF. The DNA for the CDR3 is TGTGCCAGTATTAGGACAGGGGGCCCTAACACTGAAGCTTTCTTT.

A remark on this clone: The same CDR3 is also encoded by other DNA sequences in this sample. The chain couples TRBV7-9 to TRBJ2-5; D remains ambiguous. The V end was cut by 4 bases, the J end by 5 bases, with 8 bases between. CDR1 is SEHNR and CDR2 is FQNEAQ in the germline V gene (reference sequence). CDR3 length: 12 residues. The CDR3 region has the DNA TGTGCCAGCAGCTCCCTTGGGGAGACCCAGTACTTC. Translation: CASSSLGETQYF.

This clone appeared once. This chain links TRBV11-2 with TRBJ1-2, with 8 bases aligning to TRBD1. The ends lost 4 bases at V and 7 bases at J; junction bases unmatched: 11. Germline V gene data show CDR1 as SGHAT and CDR2 as FQNNGV. The CDR3 runs 15 residues. The CDR3 DNA sequence: TGTGCCAGCAGCTCGTATTCCGGGACAGGAGGTGGCTACACCTTC. Protein product: CASSSYSGTGGGYTF. Drawing the rest from reference TRBV11-2 and TRBJ1-2, the complete variable domain is EAGVAQSPRYKIIEKRQSVAFWCNPISGHATLYWYQQILGQGPKLLIQFQNNGVVDDSQLPKDRFSAERLKGVDSTLKIQPAKLEDSAVYLCASSSYSGTGGGYTFGSGTRLTVV.

This chain links TRBV11-2 with TRBJ1-1; D gene ambiguous. Germline assignment: CDR1 SGHAT and CDR2 FQNNGV. V gave up 3 bases and J gave up 0 bases, with 8 bases separating them. The CDR3 totals 14 residues. The CDR3 DNA follows: TGTGCCAGCAGCTTGCACGGAATGAACACTGAAGCTTTCTTT. It specifies CASSLHGMNTEAFF.

The table lists this clone with a count of one. The chain couples TRBV6-6 to TRBJ2-1; D remains ambiguous. This CDR3 contains 14 residues. CDR1 is MNHNY, CDR2 SVGAGI, per germline (reference sequence). Between the trimmed V and J ends, which lost 4 bases and 1 base, there was a span of 8 bases. CDR3 residues: CASSWRSSYNEQFF. CDR3 in DNA: TGTGCCAGCAGTTGGAGATCTTCCTACAATGAGCAGTTCTTC.

The chain employs TRBV5-1 and TRBJ1-5; D gene uncertain. V was cut by 0 bases and J by 4 bases, with 5 bases left in between. CDR3 length: 13 residues. Per the germline V gene, CDR1 is SGHRS and CDR2 is YFSETQ. This CDR3 is CASSLDLNQPQHF. CDR3 DNA: TGCGCCAGCAGCTTGGACCTAAATCAGCCCCAGCATTTT.

V usage is TRBV10-3 and J usage is TRBJ2-7, with D possibly TRBD2 on 5 matching bases. The germline gives CDR1 ENHRY, CDR2 SYGVKD. Trimming removed 3 bases at V and 0 bases at J, with 15 bases between. The CDR3 covers 16 residues. CDR3 in amino acids: CAISDPDRGLSYEQYF. The CDR3 DNA reads TGTGCCATCAGTGACCCCGATCGAGGACTCTCCTACGAGCAGTACTTC.